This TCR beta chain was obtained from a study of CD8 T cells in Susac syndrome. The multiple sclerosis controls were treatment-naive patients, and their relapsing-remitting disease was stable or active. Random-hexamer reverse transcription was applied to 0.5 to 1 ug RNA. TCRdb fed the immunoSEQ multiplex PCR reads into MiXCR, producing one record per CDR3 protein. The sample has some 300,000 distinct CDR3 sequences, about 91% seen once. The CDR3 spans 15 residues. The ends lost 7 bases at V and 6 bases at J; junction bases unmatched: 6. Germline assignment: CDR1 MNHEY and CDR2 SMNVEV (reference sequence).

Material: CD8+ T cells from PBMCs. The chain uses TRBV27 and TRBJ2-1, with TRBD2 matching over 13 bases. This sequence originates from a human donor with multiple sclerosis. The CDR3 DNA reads TGTGCCAGCACCCCCGGGACTAGCGGGGCCAATGAGCAGTTCTTC. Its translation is CASTPGTSGANEQFF.